Below, 15 T cell receptor beta chains from the same sample are listed, as sequenced in a study of CD8+ T cells in alopecia areata. RNA was isolated and reverse transcribed to cDNA, the sequencing template. Produced via immunoSEQ multiplex PCR; TCRdb's table is partial and in-frame only. The sample records around 200,000 clones, 40% to 65% being singletons. The treatment is: oral pan-JAK inhibitor, 5-10 mg twice daily. The source was CD8+ T cells sorted from blood, collected at week 24, from a patient treated with tofacitinib. The receptor set was obtained from a human donor with alopecia areata.

This clone showed up just a few times. DNA of the CDR3: TGCGCCAGCAGCCAGGACAGGACGGTCCTGAAAGGACTGTTTTTT. This sequence encodes CASSQDRTVLKGLFF. This chain joins TRBV4-3 and TRBJ1-4; 7 bases fit TRBD1. Trimming at V came to 3 bases and at J to 13 bases, leaving 14 bases not matched to a gene. The germline V gene has CDR1 LGHNA and CDR2 YSLEER. The CDR3 has 15 residues.

The CDR3 coding sequence is TGCGCCAGCAGCCAAGATTCGGGACAGGGGTATAATTCACCCCTCCACTTT. Its translation: CASSQDSGQGYNSPLHF. The chain links TRBV4-3 to TRBJ1-6, with 10 bases lining up with TRBD1. V was clipped by 0 bases and J by 4 bases; unmatched bases: 3. CDR1 and CDR2 from the germline V gene are LGHNA and YSLEER. The CDR3 length is 17 residues.

This clone was observed a few times. V is TRBV29-1 and J is TRBJ2-5; 9 nucleotides align to TRBD2. J gave up 3 bases and V 3 bases, and 5 bases lay outside the gene matches. Looked up from germline, CDR1 is SQVTM and CDR2 is ANQGSEA. The CDR3 extends over 14 amino acids. CDR3 loop: CSVEGLAQEETQYF. The CDR3 coding sequence is TGCAGCGTTGAGGGACTAGCCCAGGAAGAGACCCAGTACTTC. Looking up the rest from reference TRBV29-1 and TRBJ2-5 gives the full variable domain: SAVISQKPSRDICQRGTSLTIQCQVDSQVTMMFWYRQQPGQSLTLIATANQGSEATYESGFVIDKFPISRPNLTFSTLTVSNMSPEDSSIYLCSVEGLAQEETQYFGPGTRLLVL.

J is TRBJ2-7 and V is TRBV19; D perhaps matches TRBD2 (6 bases). The ends were cut back, 10 bases at V and 3 bases at J, with 16 bases in the middle. The CDR3 has 13 residues. From germline, CDR1 is LNHDA and CDR2 SQIVND (reference sequence). In nucleotides, the CDR3 is TGTGCCACCCGCCCCTTGGGAGGCTACGAGCAGTACTTC. Its protein is CATRPLGGYEQYF.

The table lists this clone with a few counts. The CDR3 region is CASSFGQGYEQYF. CDR3 coding DNA: TGTGCCAGCAGTTTCGGACAGGGGTACGAGCAGTACTTC. V and J are TRBV27 and TRBJ2-7; 9 bases map to TRBD1. Germline-derived CDR1 and CDR2 are MNHEY and SMNVEV (reference sequence). The CDR3 sequence is 13 residues long. V was pared by 3 bases and J by 4 bases, with 1 base of the junction left unmatched.

The rearrangement joins TRBV25-1 to TRBJ2-1, with no clear D. Germline CDR1 MGHDK, CDR2 SYGVNS. V lost 6 bases and J 10 bases, leaving 10 bases between the germline ends. The CDR3 length is 11 residues. In DNA form, the CDR3 reads TGTGCCAGCAGCCCCAACGTGGAGCAGTTCTTC. This encodes CASSPNVEQFF.

This chain joins TRBV6-6 and TRBJ1-1; 12 bases line up with TRBD1. Trimming took 5 bases from V and 11 from J; bases not matched to a gene: 9. The CDR3 runs 14 residues. Germline V gives CDR1 MNHNY, CDR2 SVGAGI (reference sequence). In DNA, the CDR3 is TGTGCCAGCAGTGTTGGGACAGGGGGCGATAATGCTTTCTTT. Its translation is CASSVGTGGDNAFF.

This clone was seen more than once but under ten times. The genes are TRBV6-1 and TRBJ2-7; no definite D call. V shed 5 bases and J shed 3 bases, with 8 bases lying between them. The CDR3 length is 12 residues. Looked up from germline, CDR1 is MNHNS and CDR2 is SASEGT. This CDR3 is CASSPQDYEQYF. The CDR3, as DNA: TGTGCCAGCAGTCCGCAGGACTACGAGCAGTACTTC.

V is TRBV7-2 and J is TRBJ1-1; unclear D gene. The CDR3 extends over 12 amino acids. Germline assignment: CDR1 SGHTA and CDR2 FQGNSA. Trimming took off 1 base at V and 7 bases at J, with 7 bases between the two ends. This chain's CDR3 is CASSLVGNEAFF. CDR3 coding DNA: TGTGCCAGCAGCTTAGTGGGGAATGAAGCTTTCTTT.

This clone was recorded a few times. The V and J genes are TRBV9 and TRBJ2-6; 9 bases are a match to TRBD1. There are 18 residues in the CDR3. Per the germline V gene, CDR1 is SGDLS and CDR2 is YYNGEE. Germline trimming cut 3 bases from V and 2 bases from J; bases unmatched to any gene: 9. CDR3 protein: CASSEESRDRAGANVLTF. CDR3 nucleotide sequence: TGTGCCAGCAGCGAGGAGTCCCGGGACAGGGCTGGGGCCAACGTCCTGACTTTC.

The V gene is TRBV2, the J gene TRBJ2-5; D unclear. The CDR3 is 12 amino acids. V lost 7 bases and J lost 2, with 8 bases in between. CDR1 is SNHLY and CDR2 is FYNNEI in the germline V gene. CDR3 region: CASTGRQETQYF. The DNA for the CDR3 is TGTGCCAGCACGGGCAGGCAAGAGACCCAGTACTTC.

The chain recombines TRBV15 with TRBJ2-1, with D hard to call. The CDR3 covers 13 residues. Between the trimmed V and J ends, which lost 8 bases and 3 bases, there was a span of 11 bases. CDR1 is LNHNV, CDR2 YYDKDF, per germline (reference sequence). CDR3 nucleotides: TGTGCCACCGCCGAGTATCTCTACAATGAGCAGTTCTTC. Its translation is CATAEYLYNEQFF.

The rearrangement uses TRBV30 and TRBJ2-5; D is ambiguous. The ends were cut back, 2 bases at V and 1 base at J, with 17 bases in the middle. CDR1 GTSNPN and CDR2 SVGIG come from the germline V gene (reference sequence). The CDR3 has 16 residues. This chain's CDR3 is CAWSWGTEKTQETQYF. The CDR3 DNA reads TGTGCCTGGAGTTGGGGTACCGAAAAAACCCAAGAGACCCAGTACTTC.

In this sample, this clone turned up a few times. Distinct nucleotide sequences in the sample also encode this CDR3. The chain combines TRBV4-3 with TRBJ1-5; TRBD1 agrees at 8 bases. CDR3 length: 14 amino acids. V shed 4 bases, J shed 4 bases, and the junction held 3 bases outside the gene matches. Per germline, CDR1 LGHNA and CDR2 YSLEER. The CDR3 region has the DNA TGCGCCAGCAGCCTCGGACAGGGTAATCAGCCCCAGCATTTT. Translating it yields CASSLGQGNQPQHF.

This chain links TRBV4-3 with TRBJ1-2, with D perhaps TRBD1 (6 bases). The CDR3 is 14 residues long. Germline V lookup: CDR1 LGHNA, CDR2 YSLEER. Trimming stripped 2 bases from V and 2 bases from J, with 9 bases between. The DNA for the CDR3 is TGCGCCAGCAGCCAACCAGACAGGAACTATGGCTACACCTTC. Encoded protein: CASSQPDRNYGYTF.